Following are 18 T cell receptor beta chains from one sample sequenced in a study of blood T cells in healthy people across ages. Primed by a sample-barcoded 5' primer and a J-beta primer mix, a second PCR proceeded for 7 to 11 cycles. TCRdb ran MiXCR on the 5' RACE reads and lists one entry per CDR3 protein. The data hold hundreds of thousands of distinct CDR3 sequences, with 40% to 55% observed a single time. The sample was blood. Every receptor here comes from a man older than 75 in good health.

The rearrangement links TRBV7-9 to TRBJ2-5; 13 positions agree with TRBD2. CDR3 size: 16 residues. V lost 4 bases and J lost 0; bases outside the gene matches: 2. Germline V gene data show CDR1 as SEHNR and CDR2 as FQNEAQ (reference sequence). The CDR3 coding sequence is TGTGCCAGCAGCTCAGGGACTAGCGGGAACCAAGAGACCCAGTACTTC. The encoded protein is CASSSGTSGNQETQYF.

This clonotype appeared a few times. V is TRBV7-8 and J is TRBJ2-3, with a possible D match to TRBD2 (6 bases). CDR3 length: 16 amino acids. The V gene lost 6 bases and the J gene lost 6 bases, with 22 bases spanning the gap. The germline V gene encodes CDR1 SGHVS and CDR2 FQNEAQ. CDR3 sequence: CASRYALSREWDTQYF. The CDR3 region has the DNA TGTGCCAGCAGATACGCCCTCTCTCGGGAGTGGGATACGCAGTATTTT.

This chain joins TRBV28 and TRBJ2-1; 12 bases fit TRBD2. Germline CDR1 and CDR2: MDHEN and SYDVKM. CDR3 length equals 16 residues. With V trimmed by 3 bases and J by 4 bases, 4 bases remained unmatched. The CDR3 nucleotides are TGTGCCAGCAGTTTGCCCGGGACTAGCGGGTACAATGAGCAGTTCTTC. This codes for CASSLPGTSGYNEQFF.

This chain links TRBV7-9 with TRBJ2-5; D not resolved. There are 17 residues in the CDR3. The germline gives CDR1 SEHNR, CDR2 FQNEAQ (reference sequence). With 2 bases removed from V and 11 bases from J, the gap between germline ends came to 27 bases. CDR3 in amino acids: CASSLLRPKSKGNEQYF. The DNA for the CDR3 is TGTGCCAGCAGCTTATTACGGCCCAAGAGTAAAGGGAATGAGCAGTACTTC.

The V and J genes are TRBV9 and TRBJ2-7, with a tentative D call TRBD1 (6 bases). V shed 4 bases and J shed 0 bases, with 14 bases lying between them. The CDR3 has 15 amino acids. Germline V gives CDR1 SGDLS, CDR2 YYNGEE. The CDR3 protein is CASSPTGISSYEQYF. DNA of the CDR3: TGTGCCAGCAGCCCCACAGGGATAAGCTCCTACGAGCAGTACTTC.

Concerning this clonotype itself: At one boundary the junction diverges from the germline segment, which might be a read error. The chain combines TRBV6-5 with TRBJ1-2, with 7 bases that match TRBD1. Germline CDR1 MNHEY, CDR2 SVGAGI. The CDR3 contains 15 residues. The CDR3 sequence: CASSTWTGANHGYTF. For the CDR3, the DNA is TGTGCCAGCAGTACCTGGACAGGAGCTAACCATGGCTACACCTTC.

The chain joins TRBV4-1 to TRBJ2-1; D is unclear. The germline V gene has CDR1 MGHRA and CDR2 YSYEKL. Trimming shortened V by 0 bases and J by 9 bases, and 12 bases separated the two germline ends. CDR3 length: 14 amino acids. Written as DNA, the CDR3 is TGCGCCAGCAGCCAAGATGGCCAGCAGACTGAGCAGTTCTTC. This translates into CASSQDGQQTEQFF.

The chain uses TRBV30 and TRBJ1-6; 7 bases are shared with TRBD1. The V gene end was trimmed by 5 bases and the J gene end by 7 bases; junction bases not matched to a gene: 5. CDR3 length: 13 residues. The V gene's germline CDR1 is GTSNPN and CDR2 SVGIG (reference sequence). The CDR3 loop is CAWLRGLNSPLHF. CDR3 nucleotide sequence: TGTGCCTGGCTGAGGGGGCTAAATTCACCCCTCCACTTT.

This chain joins TRBV6-2 or TRBV6-3 and TRBJ2-7; weak D call: TRBD1 (6 bases). Germline V gene lookup returns CDR1 MNHEY and CDR2 SVGEGT. CDR3 length: 14 residues. Trimming left V 7 bases short and J 1 base short, with 14 bases between. The CDR3 reads CASTLGAWSYEQYF. The CDR3 nucleotides are TGTGCCAGCACCCTGGGGGCTTGGTCCTACGAGCAGTACTTC.

The chain couples TRBV7-2 to TRBJ2-7; maybe TRBD2 (7 bases). Germline loops: CDR1 SGHTA, CDR2 FQGNSA. This CDR3 spans 17 amino acids. V lost 1 base to trimming and J lost 0 bases, with 16 bases between them. For the CDR3, the DNA is TGTGCCAGCAGCTTAGTGGGCCGGGGGGCGTTCTCCTACGAGCAGTACTTC. This codes for CASSLVGRGAFSYEQYF.

In the case of this clonotype: This clone may be a read error of a much larger clone one base away. The J gene is TRBJ2-1, the V gene TRBV29-1; D gene ambiguous. This CDR3 contains 12 residues. The germline V gene encodes CDR1 SQVTM and CDR2 ANQGSEA. V was trimmed by 4 bases and J by 13 bases, leaving 17 bases between them. For the CDR3, the DNA is TGCAGCGTTGTTGGAGTTGAGGAGACCCAGTTCTTC. This sequence encodes CSVVGVEETQFF.

The chain employs TRBV18 and TRBJ2-1; D not resolved. Germline CDR1 KGHSH, CDR2 LQKENI. V was pared by 6 bases and J by 3 bases, with 15 bases between. The CDR3 is 15 amino acids. The CDR3 is CASSPEKTNYNEQFF. CDR3 DNA: TGTGCCAGCTCCCCAGAAAAAACGAACTACAATGAGCAGTTCTTC.

Only a few counts were recorded for this clonotype. V usage is TRBV20-1 and J usage is TRBJ1-2; 7 bases map to TRBD1. V lost 6 bases and J lost 8; bases outside the gene matches: 12. In germline, CDR1 is DFQATT, CDR2 SNEGSKA (reference sequence). The CDR3 covers 13 residues. CDR3 sequence: CSASGTAFGGYTF. The DNA for the CDR3 is TGCAGTGCGTCTGGGACAGCCTTCGGAGGCTACACCTTC.

The rearrangement uses TRBV11-2 and TRBJ1-1, with D possibly matching TRBD1 (6 bases). Germline V gene data show CDR1 as SGHAT and CDR2 as FQNNGV. V was shortened by 4 bases and J by 5 bases, with 17 bases between the two germline ends. The CDR3 has 15 residues. The CDR3 sequence is CASSWEYRVVTEAFF. In DNA, the CDR3 is TGTGCCAGCAGCTGGGAGTACAGGGTAGTTACTGAAGCTTTCTTT.

The rearrangement uses TRBV20-1 and TRBJ2-1, with D possibly TRBD2 on 6 matching bases. Per the germline V gene, CDR1 is DFQATT and CDR2 is SNEGSKA (reference sequence). V dropped 0 bases and J dropped 3 bases, with 9 bases sitting between them. This CDR3 contains 14 residues. Here the CDR3 DNA reads TGCAGTGCTAGAGAGGGACTGGGCTACAATGAGCAGTTCTTC. Protein: CSAREGLGYNEQFF.

The rearrangement joins TRBV3-1 to TRBJ2-1; 10 nucleotides align to TRBD2. CDR3 length: 16 amino acids. The germline gives CDR1 LGHDT, CDR2 YNNKEL (reference sequence). Germline trimming cut 1 base from V and 9 bases from J; bases unmatched to any gene: 9. In DNA form, the CDR3 reads TGTGCCAGCAGCCAAGGGAGCGGGAGGGCCGTCACTGAGCAGTTCTTC. Its protein is CASSQGSGRAVTEQFF.

Remarks on this clonotype: The germline gene is not matched at one end of the junction; a read error may be the cause. This sequence joins TRBV6-6 and TRBJ1-1; TRBD1 is a possible D gene (5 bases). The CDR3 loop spans 15 amino acids. The germline V gene encodes CDR1 MNHNY and CDR2 SVGAGI (reference sequence). DNA for the CDR3: TGTGCCAACAGTTACCCGTTTAGGGGCCAAGATGAAGCTTTCTTT. It translates to CANSYPFRGQDEAFF.

The chain is built from TRBV10-2 and TRBJ2-2; D is unclear. Trimming shortened V by 3 bases and J by 4 bases, and 6 bases separated the two germline ends. Germline CDR1 WSHSY, CDR2 SAAADI. This CDR3 has 13 residues. DNA of the CDR3: TGCGCCAGCAGTGATTTCGGCACCGGGGAGCTGTTTTTT. It encodes CASSDFGTGELFF.